Detailed here is one T cell receptor beta chain. Its antigen is not identified. These data are taken from a study of T cell responses to AZD1222 COVID-19 vaccine. General study points: Clonal diversity was possibly underestimated, and the donors were mostly white British, with more females.

The table came from immunoSEQ multiplex PCR; TCRdb's copy has only in-frame clones and leaves some out. Counted here are around 180,000 clones, approximately 90% occurring once; the ten biggest clones make up roughly 6.9%. This CDR3 spans 13 amino acids. Germline values: CDR1 SGHRS, CDR2 YFSETQ. V lost 0 bases to trimming and J lost 5 bases, with 6 bases between them. The TCR comes from an adult in good health. The chain couples TRBV5-1 to TRBJ1-5; perhaps TRBD1 as D (5 bases). The starting material was peripheral blood, obtained on day 0 of AZD1222 vaccination. CDR3 residues: CASSLEGHQPQHF. As DNA, the CDR3 is TGCGCCAGCAGCTTGGAGGGACATCAGCCCCAGCATTTT.